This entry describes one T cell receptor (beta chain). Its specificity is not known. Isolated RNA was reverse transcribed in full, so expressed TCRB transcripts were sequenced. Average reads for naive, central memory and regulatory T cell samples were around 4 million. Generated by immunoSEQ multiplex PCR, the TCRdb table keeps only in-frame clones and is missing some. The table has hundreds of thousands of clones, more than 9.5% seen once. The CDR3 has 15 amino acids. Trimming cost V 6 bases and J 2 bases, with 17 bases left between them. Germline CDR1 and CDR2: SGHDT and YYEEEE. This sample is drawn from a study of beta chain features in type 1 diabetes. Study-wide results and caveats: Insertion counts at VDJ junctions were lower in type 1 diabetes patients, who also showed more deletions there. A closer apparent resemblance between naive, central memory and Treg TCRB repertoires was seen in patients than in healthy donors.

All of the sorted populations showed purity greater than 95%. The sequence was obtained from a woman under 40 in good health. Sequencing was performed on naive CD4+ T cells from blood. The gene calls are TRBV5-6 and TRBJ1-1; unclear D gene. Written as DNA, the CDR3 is TGTGCCAGCACCCCCACGGGGAGATTAAACACTGAAGCTTTCTTT. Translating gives CASTPTGRLNTEAFF.